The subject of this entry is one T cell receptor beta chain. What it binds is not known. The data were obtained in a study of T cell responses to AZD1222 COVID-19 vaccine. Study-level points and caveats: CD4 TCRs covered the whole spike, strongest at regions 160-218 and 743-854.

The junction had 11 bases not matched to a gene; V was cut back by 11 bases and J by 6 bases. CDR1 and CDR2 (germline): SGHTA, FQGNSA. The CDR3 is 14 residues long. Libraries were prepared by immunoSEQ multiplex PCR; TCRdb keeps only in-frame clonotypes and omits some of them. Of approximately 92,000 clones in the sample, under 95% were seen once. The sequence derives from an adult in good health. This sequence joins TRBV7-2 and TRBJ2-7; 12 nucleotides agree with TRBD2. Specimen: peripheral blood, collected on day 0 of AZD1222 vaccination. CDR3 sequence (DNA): TGTGCCGTACAACGGCTAGCGGGGGGGCTCGAGCAGTACTTC. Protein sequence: CAVQRLAGGLEQYF.